A single T cell receptor (beta chain) is shown here with its context. Its target is unknown. A J-beta primer mix and a sample-barcoded 5' primer were used in a second PCR of roughly 7 to 12 cycles. TCRdb redid the calling of the 5' RACE reads with MiXCR, one entry per CDR3 protein. The data show hundreds of thousands of distinct CDR3 sequences, 56% seen once. The sample is drawn from a study of blood T cells in healthy people across ages. General study results and limits: The fall in TCR beta diversity per million T cells was roughly linear with age. Long-lived donors had more naive CD4+ cells and higher diversity than aged donors.

Total RNA was extracted at no less than 6 micrograms per sample. Trimming removed 3 bases from V and 10 bases from J, with 12 bases in between. Germline CDR1 MDHEN, CDR2 SYDVKM. CDR3 length: 12 residues. V usage is TRBV28 and J usage is TRBJ1-1, with D hard to call. Sequenced input: blood. The source of this sequence is a man aged 35-49 years in good health. The DNA of the CDR3 is TGTGCCAGCAGTTTTGGGCCCTTGGGAGCTTTCTTT. Translation gives CASSFGPLGAFF.